This is a list of T cell receptor beta chains from one sample in a study of cytomegalovirus exposure and HLA in healthy donors. TCRdb keeps only in-frame clones here, not all; method: immunoSEQ multiplex PCR. The sample lists roughly 170,000 clones, roughly 85% seen once, with approximately 1.3% in the top ten. Material: PBMCs. All receptors come from a young man in good health and CMV-seronegative. Both conserved end residues are part of each CDR3. A D gene is named only where the DNA matches it firmly. Clone size, where shown, is once, few, many, or a class for clones that have expanded.

cdr3_aa,cdr3_nt,v_call,d_call,j_call,clone_size
CASRDTGQGTYF,TGTGCCAGCAGAGACACTGGACAGGGTACATACTTC,TRBV2,TRBD1,TRBJ2-7,NA
CASSPFGDMENEQFF,TGTGCCAGCTCACCCTTCGGGGATATGGAAAATGAGCAGTTCTTC,TRBV18,NA,TRBJ2-1,NA
CASSLSGDFTDTQYF,TGTGCTAGCAGCTTATCTGGGGACTTCACAGATACGCAGTATTTT,TRBV7-7,NA,TRBJ2-3,NA
CASSLTGRENTIYF,TGTGCCAGCAGCTTAACAGGCAGGGAAAACACCATATATTTT,TRBV5-4,NA,TRBJ1-3,NA
CSFDRGFTEAFF,TGCAGCTTCGACAGGGGGTTCACTGAAGCTTTCTTT,TRBV29-1,TRBD1,TRBJ1-1,NA
CASSLGGGGYEQYF,TGTGCCAGCAGCTTGGGAGGTGGAGGCTACGAGCAGTACTTC,TRBV7-2,NA,TRBJ2-7,few
CASSQDGGGDYNEQFF,TGCGCCAGCAGCCAAGATGGGGGAGGGGATTACAATGAGCAGTTCTTC,TRBV4-3,TRBD2,TRBJ2-1,NA
CASVGGGSRRYEQFF,TGTGCTAGTGTCGGGGGCGGGAGTCGGCGCTATGAGCAGTTCTTC,TRBV12-5,NA,TRBJ2-1,NA
CASSWQGLAGGDTQYF,TGTGCCAGCAGCTGGCAGGGACTAGCGGGAGGAGATACGCAGTATTTT,TRBV5-4,TRBD2,TRBJ2-3,NA
CASSPPSGTSYEQYF,TGTGCCAGCTCACCACCCAGCGGTACCTCCTACGAGCAGTACTTC,TRBV18,NA,TRBJ2-7,NA
CASSQDPTYYRGSYEQYF,TGCGCCAGCAGCCAAGATCCCACTTACTACAGGGGAAGCTACGAGCAGTACTTC,TRBV4-1,TRBD1,TRBJ2-7,NA
CASSISGSYNEQFF,TGTGCCAGTAGTATATCGGGCTCCTACAATGAGCAGTTCTTC,TRBV19,NA,TRBJ2-1,NA
CASSPARVDNYGYTF,TGTGCCAGCAGCCCCGCCCGCGTCGATAACTATGGCTACACCTTC,TRBV9,NA,TRBJ1-2,few
CATSSDSNSNQPQHF,TGTGCCACCAGCTCGGACAGTAACAGCAATCAGCCCCAGCATTTT,TRBV15,NA,TRBJ1-5,NA
CASSASGSSNQPQHF,TGTGCCAGCAGCGCCTCGGGATCTAGCAATCAGCCCCAGCATTTT,TRBV9,NA,TRBJ1-5,NA
CASSIEGNQPQHF,TGTGCCAGTAGTATCGAGGGCAATCAGCCCCAGCATTTT,TRBV19,NA,TRBJ1-5,NA
CASSRTGTDSYEQYF,TGCGCCAGCAGCCGAACCGGGACAGACTCCTACGAGCAGTACTTC,TRBV4-3,TRBD1,TRBJ2-7,few
CASSEVSRGQPQHF,TGTGCCAGCAGTGAAGTGAGCAGGGGCCAGCCCCAGCATTTT,TRBV2,NA,TRBJ1-5,NA
CASRVTRTLGNEQFF,TGTGCCAGTAGAGTGACTAGGACTCTTGGCAATGAGCAGTTCTTC,TRBV19,NA,TRBJ2-1,NA
CASSQAGDRDEKLFF,TGCGCCAGCAGCCAAGCCGGAGACAGGGACGAAAAACTGTTTTTT,TRBV4-1,TRBD1,TRBJ1-4,few
CASSVKRGGPPGELFF,TGTGCCAGCAGCGTCAAGAGGGGGGGCCCCCCCGGGGAGCTGTTTTTT,TRBV9,NA,TRBJ2-2,few
CASRHNTLRGEAFF,TGTGCCAGCAGACATAACACCCTCAGGGGTGAAGCTTTCTTT,TRBV25-1,NA,TRBJ1-1,NA
CASSLGGSAYEQYF,TGCGCCAGCAGCTTGGGAGGGTCAGCCTACGAGCAGTACTTC,TRBV5-1,NA,TRBJ2-7,NA
CASSDGLAEETQYF,TGTGCCAGCAGTGATGGACTAGCGGAAGAGACCCAGTACTTC,TRBV2,TRBD2,TRBJ2-5,NA
CASSLGTVSYSYEQYF,TGTGCCAGCAGCCTCGGGACAGTTTCGTACTCCTACGAGCAGTACTTC,TRBV27,TRBD1,TRBJ2-7,NA
CASRLTGGEGSPLHF,TGTGCCAGCAGATTGACAGGGGGCGAAGGTTCACCCCTCCACTTT,TRBV9,TRBD1,TRBJ1-6,once
CASSKNGGNEKLFF,TGTGCCAGCAGCAAAAATGGGGGGAATGAAAAACTGTTTTTT,TRBV21-1,NA,TRBJ1-4,once
CASRLAGAVYNEQFF,TGCGCCAGCCGATTAGCGGGGGCGGTGTACAATGAGCAGTTCTTC,TRBV5-1,TRBD2,TRBJ2-1,NA
CASSPGTGTTDTQYF,TGTGCCAGCAGTCCCGGGACAGGGACCACAGATACGCAGTATTTT,TRBV2,TRBD1,TRBJ2-3,NA
CASAGGGSSSGANVLTF,TGTGCCAGCGCGGGGGGAGGGTCGAGCTCTGGGGCCAACGTCCTGACTTTC,TRBV25-1,TRBD2,TRBJ2-6,NA
CAISGGLAGITQETQYF,TGTGCCATCAGCGGGGGACTAGCGGGAATCACTCAAGAGACCCAGTACTTC,TRBV10-3,TRBD2,TRBJ2-5,NA
CSVDRGERDYNEQFF,TGCAGCGTAGACAGGGGGGAGCGGGATTACAATGAGCAGTTCTTC,TRBV29-1,TRBD1,TRBJ2-1,NA
CASSYIDRGKDTQYF,TGTGCCAGCTCCTACATCGACAGGGGTAAAGATACGCAGTATTTT,TRBV18,TRBD1,TRBJ2-3,NA